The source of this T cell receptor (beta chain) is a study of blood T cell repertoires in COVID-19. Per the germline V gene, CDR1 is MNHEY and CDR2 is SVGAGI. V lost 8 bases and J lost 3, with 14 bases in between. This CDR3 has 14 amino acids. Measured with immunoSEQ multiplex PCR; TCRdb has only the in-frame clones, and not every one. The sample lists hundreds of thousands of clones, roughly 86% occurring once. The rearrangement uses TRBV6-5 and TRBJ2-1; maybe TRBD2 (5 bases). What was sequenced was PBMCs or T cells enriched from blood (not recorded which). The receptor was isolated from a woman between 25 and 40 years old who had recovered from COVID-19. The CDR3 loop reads CASCTASLYNEQFF. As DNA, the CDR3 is TGTGCCAGCTGTACGGCTAGCCTCTACAATGAGCAGTTCTTC.